This TCR beta chain stems from a study of regulatory T cells in long-lasting Graves disease. Germline loops: CDR1 ENHRY, CDR2 SYGVKD. CDR3 length: 15 residues. After removal of 5 bases from V and 0 bases from J, the junction contained 5 bases not matched to a gene. The time point is: newly diagnosed GD, antithyroid drugs for less than 3 months. There was RNA extracted from PBMCs, and the TCR library was made from it. This clonotype has ten or more counts. Researchers made TCR beta libraries by using iRepertoire HTBI primers and running Arm-PCR on CDR3 regions. One entry per CDR3 protein results from TCRdb running MiXCR on the multiplex PCR reads. There are roughly 400,000 distinct CDR3 sequences in the sample; about 17% occur only once, and 20% to 25% lies in the top ten. The same sample was also studied in work on T cells in Graves' hyperthyroidism and ophthalmopathy. That report adds: HTBI primers drove first-round RT-PCR of the TCR CDR3.

The chain combines TRBV10-3 with TRBJ2-3, with 7 bases identical to TRBD2. The TCR sequence derives from a woman between 18 and 29 years old with Graves disease. Sequenced here: peripheral blood mononuclear cells (PBMCs), sampled at new diagnosis, from a patient treated with antithyroid drugs. The CDR3 DNA sequence: TGTGCCATCAGTCTTAGCGGGCAAAGCACAGATACGCAGTATTTT. Protein sequence: CAISLSGQSTDTQYF.